This T cell receptor beta chain was identified in a study of CDR3 diversity in severe acne. This clonotype appeared a few times. V lost 6 bases, J lost 7 bases, and 10 bases stayed unmatched. Germline V gives CDR1 SGHVS, CDR2 FNYEAQ. CDR3 size: 15 residues. Each CDR3 protein gets one entry after TCRdb re-called the PCR reads with MiXCR. The sample lists tens of thousands of distinct CDR3 sequences, roughly 51% occurring once. This sequence was found in a male donor in good health, without acne. This rearrangement joins TRBV7-6 to TRBJ2-1; TRBD1 matches 9 bases. Specimen: blood. The DNA of the CDR3 is TGTGCCAGCAGTCCCACAGGGGGCTGGAAAAATGAGCAGTTCTTC. Its protein product is CASSPTGGWKNEQFF. Complete variable domain (other parts from reference TRBV7-6 and TRBJ2-1): GAGVSQSPRYKVTKRGQDVALRCDPISGHVSLYWYRQALGQGPEFLTYFNYEAQQDKSGLPNDRFSAERPEGSISTLTIQRTEQRDSAMYRCASSPTGGWKNEQFFGPGTRLTVL.